The 10 T cell receptor beta chains in this list originate from one sample, sequenced in a study of tumor and adjacent non-tumor tissue in lung cancer. A modified ARM-PCR protocol with three rounds of nested PCR amplified TCRbeta. TCRdb reanalysed the multiplex PCR reads using MiXCR and keeps one entry per CDR3 protein. The sample includes tens of thousands of distinct CDR3 sequences, around 64% seen only once; the top ten take 32%. RNA was extracted from bulk tissue without any cell sorting. This non-tumor lung sample came from over 3 cm beyond the tumor edge. Sequenced input: distant non-tumor lung tissue. The receptors stem from a man aged 65-85 years with non-small cell lung cancer.

As for this clonotype: This may stem from a read error, because a much larger clone lies one nucleotide away. The chain carries TRBV6-1 and TRBJ2-7; 12 bases line up with TRBD2. CDR3 length equals 16 residues. CDR1 and CDR2 from the germline V gene are MNHNS and SASEGT. The J segment lost 6 bases and the V segment lost 8 bases, leaving 14 bases of the junction unmatched. CDR3 sequence: CASPSPLGLAGLEQYF. In DNA form, the CDR3 reads TGTGCCAGCCCCTCCCCGTTGGGACTAGCGGGCCTCGAGCAGTACTTC.

In the case of this clonotype: In this CDR3 the conserved last residue, phenylalanine or tryptophan, is missing, so a read error is likely. This chain joins TRBV11-2 and TRBJ2-1, with D tentatively TRBD1 (5 bases). The CDR3 is 15 amino acids. Per the germline V gene, CDR1 is SGHAT and CDR2 is FQNNGV. CDR3 sequence: CASSRMSQGGDEQFL. The DNA of the CDR3 is TGCGCCAGCAGCCGGATGTCCCAGGGCGGAGATGAGCAGTTCCTC.

At least ten counts were recorded for this clonotype. V gene TRBV6-1 combines with J gene TRBJ2-1, with D perhaps matching TRBD1 (6 bases). The CDR3 is 13 amino acids. Between the trimmed V and J ends, which lost 7 bases and 4 bases, there was a span of 11 bases. CDR1 MNHNS and CDR2 SASEGT come from the germline V gene. CDR3 nucleotide sequence: TGTGCCAGCACGGGGACACTGTACAATGAGCAGTTCTTC. Translation: CASTGTLYNEQFF.

As concerns this clonotype: A read error may produce the germline difference seen at one junction end. The rearrangement links TRBV28 to TRBJ2-5; TRBD1 might be the D (6 bases). The CDR3 runs 15 residues. Germline lookup yields CDR1 MDHEN and CDR2 SYDVKM. The CDR3 spells CASSLSSGAGETQHF. In DNA form, the CDR3 reads TGTGCCAGCAGTTTATCCTCAGGGGCAGGGGAGACCCAGCACTTC.

The gene calls are TRBV5-1 and TRBJ2-2; D possibly corresponds to TRBD2 (6 bases). The CDR3 consists of 16 residues. V was cut by 4 bases and J by 1 base, with 14 bases left in between. Germline CDR1 and CDR2: SGHRS and YFSETQ. The chain's CDR3 is CASSRTNGGNTGELFF. For the CDR3, the DNA is TGCGCCAGCAGCCGCACTAACGGGGGGAACACCGGGGAGCTGTTTTTT.

Comments on this clonotype: Compared with germline, one end of the junction differs, possibly owing to a read error. The chain is built from TRBV4-1 and TRBJ2-5; TRBD2 might be the D (5 bases). The CDR3 loop spans 17 amino acids. The germline CDR1 and CDR2 sequences are MGHRA and YSYEKL. CDR3 coding DNA: TGCACCAGCAGCCAAGATTGGTGGTCTAGCACACAAGAGACCCAGTACTTC. Its protein product is CTSSQDWWSSTQETQYF.

The V and J genes are TRBV28 and TRBJ2-1, with 9 bases lining up with TRBD1. This CDR3 comprises 15 residues. The junction had 9 bases not matched to a gene; V was cut back by 6 bases and J by 6 bases. Per germline, CDR1 MDHEN and CDR2 SYDVKM. CDR3: CASRPPGQGINEQFF. The CDR3, as DNA: TGTGCCAGCAGGCCCCCGGGACAGGGTATCAATGAGCAGTTCTTC.

As to this clonotype: Its ends do not fully match the called genes, so a read error is possible. The chain recombines TRBV24-1 with TRBJ1-2; TRBD1 matches at 7 bases. The CDR3 runs 15 residues. The germline V gene encodes CDR1 KGHDR and CDR2 SFDVKD. CDR3 nucleotide sequence: TGTGCCACCAGTGATCCCGCCGGGACAGTGGATGGCTACTCCTTC. As protein: CATSDPAGTVDGYSF.

Worth noting for this clonotype: One base away lies a much larger clone, so this may be a sequencing read error. This chain links TRBV10-2 with TRBJ1-1; no definite D call. With 4 bases removed from V and 3 bases from J, the gap between germline ends came to 9 bases. The V gene's germline CDR1 is WSHSY and CDR2 SAAADI. The CDR3 length is 13 residues. CDR3 loop: CASSVKLYTEAFF. The CDR3 nucleotides are TGCGCCAGCAGTGTAAAGCTCTACACTGAAGCTTTCTTT.

To note about this clonotype: A much more abundant neighbour one base away suggests this may be a read error. This chain connects TRBV29-1 to TRBJ1-1, with D maybe TRBD1 (6 bases). The germline gives CDR1 SQVTM, CDR2 ANQGSEA. This CDR3 is built from 14 residues. This chain's CDR3 is CNVEDTGLVTEAFF. In DNA, the CDR3 is TGCAACGTTGAAGACACAGGGCTTGTCACTGAAGCTTTCTTT.